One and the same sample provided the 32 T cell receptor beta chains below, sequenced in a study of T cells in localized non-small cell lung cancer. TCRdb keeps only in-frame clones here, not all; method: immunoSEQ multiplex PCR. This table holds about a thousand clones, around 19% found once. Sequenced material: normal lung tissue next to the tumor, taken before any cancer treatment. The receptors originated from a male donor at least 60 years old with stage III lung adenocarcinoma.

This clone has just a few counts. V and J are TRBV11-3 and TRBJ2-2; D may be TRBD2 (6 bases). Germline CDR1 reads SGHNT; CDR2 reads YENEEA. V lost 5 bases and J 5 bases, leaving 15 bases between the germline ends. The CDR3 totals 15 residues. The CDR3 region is CASSGFGGPTGELFF. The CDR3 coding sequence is TGTGCCAGCAGCGGCTTCGGGGGACCGACCGGGGAGCTGTTTTTT. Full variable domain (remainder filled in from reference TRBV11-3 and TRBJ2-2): EAGVVQSPRYKIIEKKQPVAFWCNPISGHNTLYWYLQNLGQGPELLIRYENEEAVDDSQLPKDRFSAERLKGVDSTLKIQPAELGDSAVYLCASSGFGGPTGELFFGEGSRLTVL.

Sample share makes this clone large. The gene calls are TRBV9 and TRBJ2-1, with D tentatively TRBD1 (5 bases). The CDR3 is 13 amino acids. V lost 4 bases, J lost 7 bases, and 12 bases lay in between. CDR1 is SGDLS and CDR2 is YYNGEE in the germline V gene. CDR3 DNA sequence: TGTGCCAGCAGCCTGGCAGGGTCAAATGAGCAGTTCTTC. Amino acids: CASSLAGSNEQFF.

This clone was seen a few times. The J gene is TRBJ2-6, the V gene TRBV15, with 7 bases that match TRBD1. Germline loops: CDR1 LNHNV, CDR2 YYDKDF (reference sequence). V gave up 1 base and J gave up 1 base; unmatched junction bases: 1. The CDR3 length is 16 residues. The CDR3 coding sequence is TGTGCCACCAGCAGAGGGACAGGATCTGGGGCCAACGTCCTGACTTTC. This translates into CATSRGTGSGANVLTF.

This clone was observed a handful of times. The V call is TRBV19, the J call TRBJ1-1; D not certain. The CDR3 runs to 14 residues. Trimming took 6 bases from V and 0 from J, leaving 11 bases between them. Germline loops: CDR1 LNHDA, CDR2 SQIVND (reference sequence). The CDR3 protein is CASSQAGVNTEAFF. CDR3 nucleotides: TGTGCCAGTAGCCAAGCCGGGGTGAACACTGAAGCTTTCTTT.

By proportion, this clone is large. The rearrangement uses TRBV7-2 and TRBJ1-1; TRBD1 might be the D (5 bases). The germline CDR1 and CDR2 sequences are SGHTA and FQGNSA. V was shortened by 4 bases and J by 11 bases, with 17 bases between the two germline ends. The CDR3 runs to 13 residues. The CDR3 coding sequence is TGTGCCAGCAGCTCTTGGTTAGGGGTCGAGGCTTTCTTT. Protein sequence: CASSSWLGVEAFF.

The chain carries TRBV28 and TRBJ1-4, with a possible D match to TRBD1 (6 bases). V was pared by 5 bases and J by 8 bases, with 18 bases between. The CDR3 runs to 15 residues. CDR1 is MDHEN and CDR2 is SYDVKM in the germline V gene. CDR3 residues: CASSEYPAGEEKLFF. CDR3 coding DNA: TGTGCCAGCAGTGAATATCCTGCAGGGGAGGAAAAACTGTTTTTT.

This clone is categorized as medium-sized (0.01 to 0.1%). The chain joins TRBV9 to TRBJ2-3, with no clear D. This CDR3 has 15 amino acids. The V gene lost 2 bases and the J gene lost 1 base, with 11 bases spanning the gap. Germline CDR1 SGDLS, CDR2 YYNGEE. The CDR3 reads CASSVLSSGTDTQYF. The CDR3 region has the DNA TGTGCCAGCAGCGTCCTATCGTCGGGCACAGATACGCAGTATTTT.

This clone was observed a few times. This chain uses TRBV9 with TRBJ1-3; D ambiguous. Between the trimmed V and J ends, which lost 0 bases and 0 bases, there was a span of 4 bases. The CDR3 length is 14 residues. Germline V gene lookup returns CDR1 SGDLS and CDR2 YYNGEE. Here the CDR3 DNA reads TGTGCCAGCAGCGTAGGGGCCTCTGGAAACACCATATATTTT. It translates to CASSVGASGNTIYF.

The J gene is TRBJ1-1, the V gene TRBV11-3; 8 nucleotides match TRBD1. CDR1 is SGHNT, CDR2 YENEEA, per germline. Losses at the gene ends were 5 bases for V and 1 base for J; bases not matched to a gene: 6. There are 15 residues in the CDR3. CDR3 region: CASSATGVANTEAFF. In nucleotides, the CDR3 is TGTGCCAGCAGCGCGACAGGGGTTGCGAACACTGAAGCTTTCTTT.

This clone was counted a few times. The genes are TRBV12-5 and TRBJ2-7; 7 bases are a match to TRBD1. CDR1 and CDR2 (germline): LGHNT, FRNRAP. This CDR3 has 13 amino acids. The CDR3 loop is CASKRGQTYEQYF. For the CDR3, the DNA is TGTGCCAGCAAAAGGGGGCAGACCTACGAGCAGTACTTC.

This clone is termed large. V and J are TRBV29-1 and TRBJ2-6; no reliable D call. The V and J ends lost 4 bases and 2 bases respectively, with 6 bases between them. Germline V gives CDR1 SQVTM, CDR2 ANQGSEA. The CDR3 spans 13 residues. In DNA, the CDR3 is TGCAGCGTTGCGAACCCTGGGGCCAACGTCCTGACTTTC. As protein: CSVANPGANVLTF.

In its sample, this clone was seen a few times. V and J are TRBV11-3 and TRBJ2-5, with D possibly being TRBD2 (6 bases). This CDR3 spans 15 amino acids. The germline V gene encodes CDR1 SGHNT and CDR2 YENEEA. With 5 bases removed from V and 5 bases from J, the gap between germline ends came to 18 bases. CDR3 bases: TGTGCCAGCAGCCGGAGGGGCAGGGACGGGGAGACCCAGTACTTC. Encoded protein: CASSRRGRDGETQYF.

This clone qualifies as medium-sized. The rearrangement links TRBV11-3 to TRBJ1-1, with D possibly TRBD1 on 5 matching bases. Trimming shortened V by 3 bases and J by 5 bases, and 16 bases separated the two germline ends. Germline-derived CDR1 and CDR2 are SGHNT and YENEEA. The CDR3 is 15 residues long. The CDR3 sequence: CASSLARRVDTEAFF. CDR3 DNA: TGTGCCAGCAGCTTGGCCCGCAGGGTTGATACTGAAGCTTTCTTT.

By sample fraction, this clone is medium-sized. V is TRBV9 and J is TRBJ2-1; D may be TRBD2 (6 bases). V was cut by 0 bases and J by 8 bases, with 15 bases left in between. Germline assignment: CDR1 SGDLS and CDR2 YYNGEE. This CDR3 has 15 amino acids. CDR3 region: CASSVVGRGTDEQFF. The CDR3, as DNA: TGTGCCAGCAGCGTAGTAGGGCGGGGAACCGATGAGCAGTTCTTC.

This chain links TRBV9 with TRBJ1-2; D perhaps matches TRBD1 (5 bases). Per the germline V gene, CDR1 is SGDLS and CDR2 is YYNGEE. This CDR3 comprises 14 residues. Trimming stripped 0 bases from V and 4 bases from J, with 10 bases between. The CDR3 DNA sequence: TGTGCCAGCAGCGTAGGAACAGGTTTCTATGGCTACACCTTC. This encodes CASSVGTGFYGYTF.

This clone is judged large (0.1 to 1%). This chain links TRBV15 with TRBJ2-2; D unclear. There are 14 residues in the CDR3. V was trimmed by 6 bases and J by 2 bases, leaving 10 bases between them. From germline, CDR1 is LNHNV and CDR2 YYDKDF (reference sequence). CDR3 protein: CATSSQPNTGELFF. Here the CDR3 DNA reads TGTGCCACCAGTAGTCAGCCCAACACCGGGGAGCTGTTTTTT.

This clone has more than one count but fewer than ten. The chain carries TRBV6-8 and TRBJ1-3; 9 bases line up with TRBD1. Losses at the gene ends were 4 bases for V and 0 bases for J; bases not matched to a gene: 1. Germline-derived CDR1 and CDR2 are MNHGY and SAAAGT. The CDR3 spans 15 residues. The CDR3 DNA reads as TGTGCCAGCAGTTCGACAGGGGGCTCTGGAAACACCATATATTTT. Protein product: CASSSTGGSGNTIYF.

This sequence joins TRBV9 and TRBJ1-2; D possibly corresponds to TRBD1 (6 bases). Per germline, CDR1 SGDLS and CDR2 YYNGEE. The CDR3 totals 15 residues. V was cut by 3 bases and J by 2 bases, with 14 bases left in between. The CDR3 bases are TGTGCCAGCAGCGGGAACAGGGAAGACAACTATGGCTACACCTTC. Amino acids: CASSGNREDNYGYTF.

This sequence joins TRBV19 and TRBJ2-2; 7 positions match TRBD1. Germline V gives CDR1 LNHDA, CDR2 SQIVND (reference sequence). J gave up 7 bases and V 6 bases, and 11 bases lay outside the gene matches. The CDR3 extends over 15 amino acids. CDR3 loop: CASSLNNRGGGELFF. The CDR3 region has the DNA TGTGCCAGTAGCCTCAATAACAGGGGTGGCGGGGAGCTGTTTTTT.

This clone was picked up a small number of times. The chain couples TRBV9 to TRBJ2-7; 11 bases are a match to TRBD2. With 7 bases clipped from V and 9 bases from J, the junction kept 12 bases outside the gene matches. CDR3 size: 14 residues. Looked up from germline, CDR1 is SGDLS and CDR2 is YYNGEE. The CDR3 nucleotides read TGTGCCAGCGGAGCTAGCGGGGGGTCGGCGCGGCAGTACTTC. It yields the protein CASGASGGSARQYF.

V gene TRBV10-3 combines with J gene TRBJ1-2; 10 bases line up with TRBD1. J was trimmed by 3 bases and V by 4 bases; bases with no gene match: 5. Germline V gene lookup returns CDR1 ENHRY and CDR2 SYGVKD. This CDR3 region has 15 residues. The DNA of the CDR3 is TGTGCCATCAGTGGGGCGGACAGGGGGGACTATGGCTACACCTTC. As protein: CAISGADRGDYGYTF.

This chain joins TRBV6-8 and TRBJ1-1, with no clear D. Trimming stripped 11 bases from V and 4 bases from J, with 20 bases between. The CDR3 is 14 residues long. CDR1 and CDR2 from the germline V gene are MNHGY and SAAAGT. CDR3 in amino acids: CAVTSTRETTEAFF. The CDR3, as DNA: TGTGCCGTTACCTCGACCCGGGAGACCACTGAAGCTTTCTTT.

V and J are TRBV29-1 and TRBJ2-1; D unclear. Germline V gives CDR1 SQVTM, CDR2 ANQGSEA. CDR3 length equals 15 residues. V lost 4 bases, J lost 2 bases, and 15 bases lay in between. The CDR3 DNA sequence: TGCAGCGTTGGGCGTAGGGATCGAACCTACAATGAGCAGTTCTTC. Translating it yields CSVGRRDRTYNEQFF.

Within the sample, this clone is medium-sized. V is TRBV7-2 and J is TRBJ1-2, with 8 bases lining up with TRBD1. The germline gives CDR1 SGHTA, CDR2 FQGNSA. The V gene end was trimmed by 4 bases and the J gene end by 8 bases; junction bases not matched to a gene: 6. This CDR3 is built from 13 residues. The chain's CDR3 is CASSSDRVKGYTF. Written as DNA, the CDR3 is TGTGCCAGCAGCTCGGACAGGGTGAAAGGCTACACCTTC.

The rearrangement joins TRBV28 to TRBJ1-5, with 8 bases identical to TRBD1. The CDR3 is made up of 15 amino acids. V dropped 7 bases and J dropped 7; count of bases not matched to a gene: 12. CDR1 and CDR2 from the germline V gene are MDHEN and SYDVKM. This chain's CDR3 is CASKIARTGYQPQHF. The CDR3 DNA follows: TGTGCCAGCAAAATAGCTCGGACAGGGTACCAGCCCCAGCATTTT.

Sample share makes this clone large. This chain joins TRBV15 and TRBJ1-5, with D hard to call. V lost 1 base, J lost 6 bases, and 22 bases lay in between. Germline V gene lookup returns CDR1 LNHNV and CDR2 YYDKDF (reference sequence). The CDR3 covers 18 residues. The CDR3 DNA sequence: TGTGCCACCAGCAGAGGCTCCTGGGTTCCCCGGAGAGGTCAGCCCCAGCATTTT. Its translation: CATSRGSWVPRRGQPQHF.

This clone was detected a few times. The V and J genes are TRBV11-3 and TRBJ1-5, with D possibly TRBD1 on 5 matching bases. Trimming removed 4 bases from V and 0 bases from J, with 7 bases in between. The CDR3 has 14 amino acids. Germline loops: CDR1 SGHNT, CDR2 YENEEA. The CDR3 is CASSSGYSNQPQHF. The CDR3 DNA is TGTGCCAGCAGCTCAGGGTATAGCAATCAGCCCCAGCATTTT.

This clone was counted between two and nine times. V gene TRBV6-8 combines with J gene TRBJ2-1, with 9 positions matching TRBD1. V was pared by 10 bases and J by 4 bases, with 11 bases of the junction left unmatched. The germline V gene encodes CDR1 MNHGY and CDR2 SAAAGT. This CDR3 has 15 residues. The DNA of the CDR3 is TGTGCCATCAGCTCCGGGACAGGGCTTTACAATGAGCAGTTCTTC. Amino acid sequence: CAISSGTGLYNEQFF.

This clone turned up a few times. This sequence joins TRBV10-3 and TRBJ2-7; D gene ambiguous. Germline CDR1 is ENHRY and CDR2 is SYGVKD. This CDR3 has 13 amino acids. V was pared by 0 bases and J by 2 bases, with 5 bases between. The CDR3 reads CAISESTAYEQYF. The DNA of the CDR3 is TGTGCCATCAGTGAGTCGACTGCCTACGAGCAGTACTTC.

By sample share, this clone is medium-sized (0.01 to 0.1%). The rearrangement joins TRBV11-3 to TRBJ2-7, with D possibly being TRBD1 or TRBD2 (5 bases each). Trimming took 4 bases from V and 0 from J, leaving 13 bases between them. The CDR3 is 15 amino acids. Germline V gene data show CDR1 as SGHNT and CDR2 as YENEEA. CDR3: CASSSGTFGSYEQYF. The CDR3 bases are TGTGCCAGCAGCTCCGGGACCTTTGGCTCCTACGAGCAGTACTTC.

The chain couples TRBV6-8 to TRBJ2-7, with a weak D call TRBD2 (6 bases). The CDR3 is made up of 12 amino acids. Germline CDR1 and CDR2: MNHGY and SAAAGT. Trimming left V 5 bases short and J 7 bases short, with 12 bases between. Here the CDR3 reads CASSALGGEQYF. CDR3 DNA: TGTGCCAGCAGTGCCCTGGGGGGAGAGCAGTACTTC.

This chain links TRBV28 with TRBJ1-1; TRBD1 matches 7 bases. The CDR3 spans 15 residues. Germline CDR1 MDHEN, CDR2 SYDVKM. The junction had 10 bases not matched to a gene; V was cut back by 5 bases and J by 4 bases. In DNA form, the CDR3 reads TGTGCCAGCAGTCCTTCGACAGGGTTGGGCACTGAAGCTTTCTTT. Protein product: CASSPSTGLGTEAFF. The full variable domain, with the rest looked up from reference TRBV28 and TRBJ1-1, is DVKVTQSSRYLVKRTGEKVFLECVQDMDHENMFWYRQDPGLGLRLIYFSYDVKMKEKGDIPEGYSVSREKKERFSLILESASTNQTSMYLCASSPSTGLGTEAFFGQGTRLTVV.